This is a list of T cell receptor beta chains from one sample in a study of post-analysis software for immune sequencing data. TCRdb analysed the PCR reads with MiXCR anew, one entry per CDR3 protein. This sample yields 160,000 or so distinct CDR3 sequences, of which approximately 35% are seen a single time; 25% to 35% belongs to the top ten. The sample here was blood, taken after autologous hematopoietic stem cell transplantation. Every receptor here comes from a girl aged 5-17 years with multiple sclerosis. CDR3s include the opening cysteine and the closing phenylalanine or tryptophan. The order of the fields is D gene, J gene, V gene, clone size, CDR3 protein, CDR3 DNA. A D gene is named only where the DNA matches it firmly. Clone size, where shown, is once, few, many, or a class for clones that have expanded.

d_gene: NA
j_gene: TRBJ2-1
v_gene: TRBV14
abundance: NA
CDR3aa: CASSQRDPYNEQFF
CDR3nt: TGTGCCAGCAGCCAAAGGGACCCGTACAATGAGCAGTTCTTC

d_gene: TRBD1
j_gene: TRBJ2-3
v_gene: TRBV19
abundance: few
CDR3aa: CASSRDSRPTDTQYF
CDR3nt: TGTGCCAGTAGTCGGGACAGCAGACCCACAGATACGCAGTATTTT

d_gene: NA
j_gene: TRBJ1-1
v_gene: TRBV12-3/TRBV12-4
abundance: NA
CDR3aa: CASSSLMNTEAFF
CDR3nt: TGTGCCAGCAGTTCGCTTATGAACACTGAAGCTTTCTTT

d_gene: TRBD2
j_gene: TRBJ2-7
v_gene: TRBV28
abundance: NA
CDR3aa: CASLALGLVYEQYF
CDR3nt: TGTGCCAGTTTAGCATTGGGACTAGTCTACGAGCAGTACTTC

d_gene: NA
j_gene: TRBJ2-5
v_gene: TRBV5-6
abundance: few
CDR3aa: CASNWGGPQETQYF
CDR3nt: TGTGCCAGCAACTGGGGAGGACCGCAAGAGACCCAGTACTTC

d_gene: TRBD1
j_gene: TRBJ2-3
v_gene: TRBV29-1
abundance: many
CDR3aa: CSVEDQGADTQYF
CDR3nt: TGCAGCGTTGAAGATCAGGGGGCAGATACGCAGTATTTT

d_gene: TRBD1
j_gene: TRBJ2-4
v_gene: TRBV12-3/TRBV12-4
abundance: few
CDR3aa: CASSLGAPTGVFPKNIQYF
CDR3nt: TGTGCCAGCAGTTTAGGTGCCCCGACAGGGGTCTTCCCCAAAAACATTCAGTACTTC

d_gene: TRBD2
j_gene: TRBJ2-1
v_gene: TRBV2
abundance: few
CDR3aa: CASSERGLASYNEQFF
CDR3nt: TGTGCCAGCAGTGAAAGGGGACTAGCCTCATACAATGAGCAGTTCTTC

d_gene: TRBD1
j_gene: TRBJ1-2
v_gene: TRBV28
abundance: few
CDR3aa: CASSLTGIGYGYTF
CDR3nt: TGTGCCAGCAGCTTGACAGGGATCGGCTATGGCTACACCTTC

d_gene: TRBD2
j_gene: TRBJ2-3
v_gene: TRBV28
abundance: few
CDR3aa: CASSTPGLAGVPDTQYF
CDR3nt: TGTGCCAGCAGTACACCGGGACTAGCGGGCGTCCCAGATACGCAGTATTTT

d_gene: TRBD2
j_gene: TRBJ2-5
v_gene: TRBV6-5
abundance: NA
CDR3aa: CASSPGLARDVETQYF
CDR3nt: TGTGCCAGCAGTCCCGGACTAGCACGGGACGTTGAGACCCAGTACTTC

d_gene: NA
j_gene: TRBJ2-5
v_gene: TRBV10-3
abundance: many
CDR3aa: CAIKTETDQETQYF
CDR3nt: TGTGCCATCAAAACGGAGACAGACCAAGAGACCCAGTACTTC

d_gene: TRBD2
j_gene: TRBJ2-5
v_gene: TRBV5-1
abundance: NA
CDR3aa: CASSPVLSGSSNEQYF
CDR3nt: TGCGCCAGCAGCCCAGTTCTTAGCGGGAGTAGCAATGAGCAGTACTTC

d_gene: NA
j_gene: TRBJ2-7
v_gene: TRBV15
abundance: many
CDR3aa: CATSSLFRGEQYF
CDR3nt: TGTGCCACCAGCAGCCTCTTTCGAGGCGAGCAGTACTTC